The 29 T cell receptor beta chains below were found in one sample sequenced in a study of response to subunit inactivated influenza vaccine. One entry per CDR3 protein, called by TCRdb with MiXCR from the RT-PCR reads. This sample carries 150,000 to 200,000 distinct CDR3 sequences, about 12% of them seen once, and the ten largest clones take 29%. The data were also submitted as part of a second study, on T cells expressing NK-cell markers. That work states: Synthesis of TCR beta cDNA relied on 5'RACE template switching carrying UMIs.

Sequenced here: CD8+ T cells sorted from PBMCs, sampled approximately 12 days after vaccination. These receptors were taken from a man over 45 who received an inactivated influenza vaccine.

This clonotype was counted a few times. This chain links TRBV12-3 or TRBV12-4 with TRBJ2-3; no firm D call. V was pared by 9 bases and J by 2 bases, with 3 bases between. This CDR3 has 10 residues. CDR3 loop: CASATDTQYF. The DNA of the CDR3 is TGTGCCAGTGCCACAGATACGCAGTATTTT.

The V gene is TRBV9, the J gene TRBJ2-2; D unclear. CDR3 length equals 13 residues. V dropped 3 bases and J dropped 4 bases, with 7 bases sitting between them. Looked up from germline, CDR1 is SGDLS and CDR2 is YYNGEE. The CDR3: CASSGWGTGELFF. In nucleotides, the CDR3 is TGTGCCAGCAGCGGGTGGGGCACCGGGGAGCTGTTTTTT.

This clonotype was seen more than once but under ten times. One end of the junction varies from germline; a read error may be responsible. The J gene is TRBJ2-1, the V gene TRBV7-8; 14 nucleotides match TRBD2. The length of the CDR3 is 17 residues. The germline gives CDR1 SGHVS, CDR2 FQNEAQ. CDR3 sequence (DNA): TGTGCCAGCAGCCTAGCGGGACTAGCGGGAGAAGGCAATGAGCAGTTCTTC. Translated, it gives CASSLAGLAGEGNEQFF. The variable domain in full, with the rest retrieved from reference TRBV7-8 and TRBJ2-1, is GAGVSQSPRYKVAKRGQDVALRCDPISGHVSLFWYQQALGQGPEFLTYFQNEAQLDKSGLPSDRFFAERPEGSVSTLKIQRTQQEDSAVYLCASSLAGLAGEGNEQFFGPGTRLTVL.

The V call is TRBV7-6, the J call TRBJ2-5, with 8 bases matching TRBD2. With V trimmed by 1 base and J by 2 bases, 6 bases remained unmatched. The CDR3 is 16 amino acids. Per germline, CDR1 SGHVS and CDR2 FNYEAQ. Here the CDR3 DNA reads TGTGCCAGCAGCTTAGGGCGGGGGGCTGGGCAAGAGACCCAGTACTTC. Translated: CASSLGRGAGQETQYF.

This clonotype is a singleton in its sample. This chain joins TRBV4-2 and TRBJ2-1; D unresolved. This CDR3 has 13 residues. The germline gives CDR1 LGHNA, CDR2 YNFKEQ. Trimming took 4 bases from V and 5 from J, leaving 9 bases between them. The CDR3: CASSRGPDNEQFF. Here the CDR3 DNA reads TGTGCCAGCAGCCGCGGACCGGACAATGAGCAGTTCTTC.

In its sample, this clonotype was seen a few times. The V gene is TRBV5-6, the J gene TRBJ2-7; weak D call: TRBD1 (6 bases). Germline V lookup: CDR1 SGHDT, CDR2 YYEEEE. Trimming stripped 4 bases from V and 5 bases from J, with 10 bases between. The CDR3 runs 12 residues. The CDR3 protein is CASSQDSNEQYF. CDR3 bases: TGTGCCAGCAGCCAGGACAGTAACGAGCAGTACTTC.

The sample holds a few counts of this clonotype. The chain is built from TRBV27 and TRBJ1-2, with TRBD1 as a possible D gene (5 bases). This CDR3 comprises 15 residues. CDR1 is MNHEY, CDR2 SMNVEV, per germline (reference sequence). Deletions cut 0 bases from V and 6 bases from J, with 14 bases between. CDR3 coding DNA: TGTGCCAGCAGTTTATCGGTCAGGGAGTACGATGGCTACACCTTC. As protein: CASSLSVREYDGYTF.

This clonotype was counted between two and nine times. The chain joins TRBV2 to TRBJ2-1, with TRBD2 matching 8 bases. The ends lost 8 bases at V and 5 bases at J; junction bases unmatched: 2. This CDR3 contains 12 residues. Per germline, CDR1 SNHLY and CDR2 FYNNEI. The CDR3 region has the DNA TGTGCCAGCCGGGGGGGGCACAATGAGCAGTTCTTC. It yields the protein CASRGGHNEQFF.

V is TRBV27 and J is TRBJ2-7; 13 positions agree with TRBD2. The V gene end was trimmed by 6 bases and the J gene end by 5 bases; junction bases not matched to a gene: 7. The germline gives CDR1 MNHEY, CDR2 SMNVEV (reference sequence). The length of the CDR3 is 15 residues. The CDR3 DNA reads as TGTGCCAGCAGCCCCACTAGCGGGAGGGCCCACGAGCAGTACTTC. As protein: CASSPTSGRAHEQYF.

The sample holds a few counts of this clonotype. The CDR3 DNA sequence: TGTGCCAGCAGCTGGGACATGAGCTCCTACAATGAGCAGTTCTTC. Protein: CASSWDMSSYNEQFF. The V call is TRBV5-5, the J call TRBJ2-1; D is possibly TRBD1 (6 bases). With 3 bases removed from V and 0 bases from J, the gap between germline ends came to 10 bases. The length of the CDR3 is 15 residues. The germline V gene encodes CDR1 SGHKS and CDR2 YYEKEE (reference sequence).

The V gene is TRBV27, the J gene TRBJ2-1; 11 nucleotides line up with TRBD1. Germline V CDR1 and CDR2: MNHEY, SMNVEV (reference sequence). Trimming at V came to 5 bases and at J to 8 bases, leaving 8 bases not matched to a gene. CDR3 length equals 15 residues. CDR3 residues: CASSLRTGGNDEQFF. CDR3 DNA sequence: TGTGCCAGCAGTCTAAGGACAGGGGGCAACGATGAGCAGTTCTTC.

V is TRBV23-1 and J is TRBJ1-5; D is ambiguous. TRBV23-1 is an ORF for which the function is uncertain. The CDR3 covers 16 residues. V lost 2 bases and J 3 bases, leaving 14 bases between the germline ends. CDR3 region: CASSQHREGVNQPQHF. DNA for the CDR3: TGCGCCAGCAGTCAACACCGTGAGGGTGTCAATCAGCCCCAGCATTTT.

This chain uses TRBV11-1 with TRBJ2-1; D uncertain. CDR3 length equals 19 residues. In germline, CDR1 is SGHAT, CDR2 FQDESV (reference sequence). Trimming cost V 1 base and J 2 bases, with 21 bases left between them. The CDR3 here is CASSLVPTYNAPTYNEQFF. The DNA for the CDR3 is TGTGCCAGCAGCTTAGTCCCTACCTACAACGCCCCTACCTACAATGAGCAGTTCTTC.

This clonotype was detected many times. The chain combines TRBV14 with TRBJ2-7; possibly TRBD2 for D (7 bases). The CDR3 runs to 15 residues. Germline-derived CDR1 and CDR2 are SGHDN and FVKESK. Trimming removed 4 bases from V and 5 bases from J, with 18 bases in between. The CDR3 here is CASSPGLGGADEQYF. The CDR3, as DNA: TGTGCCAGCAGCCCGGGTTTAGGGGGGGCAGACGAGCAGTACTTC.

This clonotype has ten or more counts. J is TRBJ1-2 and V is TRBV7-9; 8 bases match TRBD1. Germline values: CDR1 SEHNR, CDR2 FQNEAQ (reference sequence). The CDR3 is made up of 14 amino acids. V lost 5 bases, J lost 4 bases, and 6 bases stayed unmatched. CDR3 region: CASSPLTGAYGYTF. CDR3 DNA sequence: TGTGCCAGCAGCCCTCTGACAGGGGCCTATGGCTACACCTTC.

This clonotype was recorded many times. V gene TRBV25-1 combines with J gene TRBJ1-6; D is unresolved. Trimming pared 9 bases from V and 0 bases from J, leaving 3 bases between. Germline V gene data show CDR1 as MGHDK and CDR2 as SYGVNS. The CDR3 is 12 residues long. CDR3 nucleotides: TGTGCCAGTAGCTCCTATAATTCACCCCTCCACTTT. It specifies CASSSYNSPLHF.

The CDR3 sequence: CASSVVGGGYNEQFF. CDR3 DNA: TGTGCCAGCAGCGTAGTAGGGGGAGGCTACAATGAGCAGTTCTTC. This chain connects TRBV9 to TRBJ2-1; D might be TRBD1 or TRBD2, each matching 6 bases. This CDR3 is built from 15 residues. The ends were cut back, 0 bases at V and 3 bases at J, with 10 bases in the middle. The V gene's germline CDR1 is SGDLS and CDR2 YYNGEE.

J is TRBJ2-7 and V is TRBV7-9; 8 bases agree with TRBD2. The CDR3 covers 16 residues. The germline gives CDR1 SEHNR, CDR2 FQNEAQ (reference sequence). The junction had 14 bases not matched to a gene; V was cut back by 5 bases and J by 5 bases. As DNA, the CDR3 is TGTGCCAGCAGCCCCAGCGGGGGCTACGACTACCACGAGCAGTACTTC. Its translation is CASSPSGGYDYHEQYF.

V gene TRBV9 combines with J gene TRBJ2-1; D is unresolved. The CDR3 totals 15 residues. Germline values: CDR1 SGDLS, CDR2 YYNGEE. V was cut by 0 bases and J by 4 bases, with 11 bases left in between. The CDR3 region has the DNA TGTGCCAGCAGCGTAGGGTCGCTAACGTACAATGAGCAGTTCTTC. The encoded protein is CASSVGSLTYNEQFF.

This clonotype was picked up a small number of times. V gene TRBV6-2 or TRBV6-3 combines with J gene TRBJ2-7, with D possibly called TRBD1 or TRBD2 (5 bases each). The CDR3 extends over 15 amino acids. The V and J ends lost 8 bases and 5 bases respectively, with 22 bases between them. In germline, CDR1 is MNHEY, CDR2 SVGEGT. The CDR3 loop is CASWPPWGNHNEQYF. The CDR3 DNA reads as TGTGCCAGCTGGCCGCCTTGGGGGAATCACAACGAGCAGTACTTC.

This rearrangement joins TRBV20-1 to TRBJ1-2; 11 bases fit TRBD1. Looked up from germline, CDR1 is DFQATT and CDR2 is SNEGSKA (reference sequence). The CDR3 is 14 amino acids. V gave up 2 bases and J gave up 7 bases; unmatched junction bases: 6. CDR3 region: CSARRTGGASGYTF. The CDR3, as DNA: TGCAGTGCTAGACGGACAGGGGGCGCGTCTGGCTACACCTTC.

The CDR3 DNA sequence: TGTGCCAGCAGCCGAGGACAGGGGGCGCCTAACGGCTACACCTTC. Residues: CASSRGQGAPNGYTF. The J gene is TRBJ1-2, the V gene TRBV4-2; TRBD1 matches 11 bases. After removal of 4 bases from V and 8 bases from J, the junction contained 9 bases not matched to a gene. The CDR3 runs to 15 residues. Germline values: CDR1 LGHNA, CDR2 YNFKEQ.

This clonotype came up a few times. CDR3 in DNA: TGTGCCAGCAGCCCGAAAGGGGGCAACACCTACAATGAGCAGTTCTTC. This encodes CASSPKGGNTYNEQFF. The V and J genes are TRBV7-9 and TRBJ2-1; TRBD1 aligns across 7 bases. This CDR3 spans 16 amino acids. CDR1 is SEHNR and CDR2 is FQNEAQ in the germline V gene (reference sequence). The J segment lost 2 bases and the V segment lost 5 bases, leaving 9 bases of the junction unmatched.

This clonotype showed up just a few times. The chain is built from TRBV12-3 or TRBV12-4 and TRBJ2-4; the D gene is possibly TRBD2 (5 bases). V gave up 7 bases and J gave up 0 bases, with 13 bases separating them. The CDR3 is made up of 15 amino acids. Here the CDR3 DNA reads TGTGCCAGCACTCGCGACGGGGTAGCCAAAAACATTCAGTACTTC. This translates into CASTRDGVAKNIQYF.

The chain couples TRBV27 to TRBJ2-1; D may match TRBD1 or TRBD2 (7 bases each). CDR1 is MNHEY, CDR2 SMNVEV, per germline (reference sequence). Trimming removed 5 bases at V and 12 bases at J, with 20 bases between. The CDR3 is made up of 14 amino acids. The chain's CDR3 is CASSHTEGRGRQFF. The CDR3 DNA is TGTGCCAGCAGTCACACCGAAGGGAGGGGGCGGCAGTTCTTC.

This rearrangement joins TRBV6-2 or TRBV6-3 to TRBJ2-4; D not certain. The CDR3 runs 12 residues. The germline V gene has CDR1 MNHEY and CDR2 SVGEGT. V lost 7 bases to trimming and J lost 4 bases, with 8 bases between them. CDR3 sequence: CASIGTKNIQYF. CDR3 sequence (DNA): TGTGCCAGCATCGGTACTAAAAACATTCAGTACTTC.

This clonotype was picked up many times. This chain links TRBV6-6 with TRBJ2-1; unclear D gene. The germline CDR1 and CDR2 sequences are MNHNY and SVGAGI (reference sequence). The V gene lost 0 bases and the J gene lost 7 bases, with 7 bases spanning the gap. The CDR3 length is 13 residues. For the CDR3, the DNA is TGTGCCAGCAGTTACTCCGTGTTAAATGAGCAGTTCTTC. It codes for CASSYSVLNEQFF.

CDR3 protein: CASSLGTLGGYTF. The CDR3 DNA reads as TGTGCCAGCAGCTTGGGCACCCTCGGTGGCTACACCTTC. This chain links TRBV5-5 with TRBJ1-2; D unclear. CDR1 is SGHKS and CDR2 is YYEKEE in the germline V gene (reference sequence). The CDR3 extends over 13 amino acids. V was trimmed by 0 bases and J by 7 bases, leaving 10 bases between them.

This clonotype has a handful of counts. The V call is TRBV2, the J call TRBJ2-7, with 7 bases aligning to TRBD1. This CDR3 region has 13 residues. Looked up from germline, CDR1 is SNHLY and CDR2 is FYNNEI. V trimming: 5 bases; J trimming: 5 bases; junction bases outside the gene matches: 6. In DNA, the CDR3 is TGTGCCAGCAGTCCGACAGGGATCCACGAGCAGTACTTC. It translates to CASSPTGIHEQYF.